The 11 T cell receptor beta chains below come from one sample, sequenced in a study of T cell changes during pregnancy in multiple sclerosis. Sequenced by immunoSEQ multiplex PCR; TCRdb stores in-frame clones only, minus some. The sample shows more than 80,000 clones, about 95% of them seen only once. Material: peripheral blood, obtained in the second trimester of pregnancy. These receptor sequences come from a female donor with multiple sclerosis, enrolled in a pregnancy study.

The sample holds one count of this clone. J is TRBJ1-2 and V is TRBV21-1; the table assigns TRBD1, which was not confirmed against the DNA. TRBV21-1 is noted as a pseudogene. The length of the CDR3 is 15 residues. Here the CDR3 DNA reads TGTGCCAGCAGCAAAATAGGACAGCATAACTATGGCTACACCTTC. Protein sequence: CASSKIGQHNYGYTF.

Written as DNA, the CDR3 is TGTGCCAGTAGTATAAGGGCAGGACTGACCTACGAGCAGTACTTC. Its protein product is CASSIRAGLTYEQYF. The V gene is TRBV19, the J gene TRBJ2-7; TRBD2 might be the D (5 bases). The V and J ends lost 2 bases and 2 bases respectively, with 13 bases between them. This CDR3 contains 15 residues. Per germline, CDR1 LNHDA and CDR2 SQIVND (reference sequence).

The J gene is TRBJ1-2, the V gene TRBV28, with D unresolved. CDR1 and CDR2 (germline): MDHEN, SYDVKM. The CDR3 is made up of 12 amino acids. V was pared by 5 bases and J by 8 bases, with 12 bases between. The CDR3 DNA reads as TGTGCCAGCAGTCTGGTACGAGGCGGCTACACCTTC. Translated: CASSLVRGGYTF.

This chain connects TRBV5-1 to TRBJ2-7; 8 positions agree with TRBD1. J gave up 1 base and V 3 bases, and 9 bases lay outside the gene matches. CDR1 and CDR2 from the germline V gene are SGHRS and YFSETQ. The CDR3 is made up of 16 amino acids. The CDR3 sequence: CASSWWDRTLSYEQYF. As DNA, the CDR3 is TGCGCCAGCAGCTGGTGGGACAGGACCCTTTCCTACGAGCAGTACTTC.

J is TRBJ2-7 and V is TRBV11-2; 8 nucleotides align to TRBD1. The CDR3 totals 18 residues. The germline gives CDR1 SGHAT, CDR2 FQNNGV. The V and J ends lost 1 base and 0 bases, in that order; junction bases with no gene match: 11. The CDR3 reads CASSLAAAGQGRSYEQYF. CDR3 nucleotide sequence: TGTGCCAGCAGCTTAGCAGCCGCCGGACAGGGACGCTCCTACGAGCAGTACTTC.

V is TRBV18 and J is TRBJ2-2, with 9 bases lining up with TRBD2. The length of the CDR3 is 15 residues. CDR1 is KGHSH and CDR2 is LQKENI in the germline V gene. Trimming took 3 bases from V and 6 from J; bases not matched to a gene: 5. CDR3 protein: CASSPRLADAGELFF. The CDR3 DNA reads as TGTGCCAGCTCACCTCGACTAGCGGACGCCGGGGAGCTGTTTTTT.

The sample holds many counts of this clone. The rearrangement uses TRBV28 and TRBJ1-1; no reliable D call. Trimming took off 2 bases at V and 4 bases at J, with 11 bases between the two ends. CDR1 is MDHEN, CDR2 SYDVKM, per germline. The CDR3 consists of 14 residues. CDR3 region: CASSLVKGGTEAFF. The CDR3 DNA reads TGTGCCAGCAGTTTAGTAAAGGGAGGCACTGAAGCTTTCTTT.

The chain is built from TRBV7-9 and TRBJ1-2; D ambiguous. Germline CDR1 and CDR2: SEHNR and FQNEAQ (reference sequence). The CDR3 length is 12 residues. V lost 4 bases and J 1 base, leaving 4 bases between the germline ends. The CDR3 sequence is CASSSDNYGYTF. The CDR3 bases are TGTGCCAGCAGCTCAGATAACTATGGCTACACCTTC. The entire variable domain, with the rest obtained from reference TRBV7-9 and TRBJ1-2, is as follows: DTGVSQNPRHKITKRGQNVTFRCDPISEHNRLYWYRQTLGQGPEFLTYFQNEAQLEKSRLLSDRFSAERPKGSFSTLEIQRTEQGDSAMYLCASSSDNYGYTFGSGTRLTVV.

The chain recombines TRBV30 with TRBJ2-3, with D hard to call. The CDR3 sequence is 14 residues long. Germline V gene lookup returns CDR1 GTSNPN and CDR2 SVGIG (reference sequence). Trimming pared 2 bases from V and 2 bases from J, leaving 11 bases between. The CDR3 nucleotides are TGTGCCTGGAGTCGCCGGTCGAACACAGATACGCAGTATTTT. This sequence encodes CAWSRRSNTDTQYF.

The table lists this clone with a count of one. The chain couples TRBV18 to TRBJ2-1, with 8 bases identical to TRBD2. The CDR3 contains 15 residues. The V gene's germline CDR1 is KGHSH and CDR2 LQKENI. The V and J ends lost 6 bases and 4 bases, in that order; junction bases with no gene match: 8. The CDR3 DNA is TGTGCCAGCTCGCCTCGACTAGCGCTATACAATGAGCAGTTCTTC. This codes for CASSPRLALYNEQFF. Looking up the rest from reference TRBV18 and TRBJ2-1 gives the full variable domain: NAGVMQNPRHLVRRRGQEARLRCSPMKGHSHVYWYRQLPEEGLKFMVYLQKENIIDESGMPKERFSAEFPKEGPSILRIQQVVRGDSAAYFCASSPRLALYNEQFFGPGTRLTVL.

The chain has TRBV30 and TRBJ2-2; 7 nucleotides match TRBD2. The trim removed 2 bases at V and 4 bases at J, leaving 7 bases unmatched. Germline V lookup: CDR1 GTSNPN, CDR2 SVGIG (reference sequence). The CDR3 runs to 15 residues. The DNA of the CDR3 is TGTGCCTGGAGTTTGGGGCTAGCGGTCACCGGGGAGCTGTTTTTT. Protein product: CAWSLGLAVTGELFF.